These 14 T cell receptor beta chains came from one sample sequenced in a study of blood T cell repertoires in COVID-19. The repertoire was sequenced with immunoSEQ multiplex PCR; TCRdb's copy has only in-frame clones and lacks some. The table shows some 220,000 clones, with 84% occurring only once. Input material: peripheral blood. The receptors here all came from a man aged 50 to 60 with active or convalescent COVID-19.

CDR3 sequence reads: CAWSGDRAYEQYF. The CDR3 nucleotides are TGTGCCTGGAGTGGGGACAGAGCATACGAGCAGTACTTC. The chain has TRBV30 and TRBJ2-7; 7 bases map to TRBD1. Germline-derived CDR1 and CDR2 are GTSNPN and SVGIG (reference sequence). The CDR3 sequence is 13 residues long. After removal of 1 base from V and 4 bases from J, the junction contained 4 bases not matched to a gene.

The V call is TRBV5-1, the J call TRBJ2-7, with TRBD2 matching 7 bases. The trim removed 2 bases at V and 0 bases at J, leaving 5 bases unmatched. CDR1 and CDR2 from the germline V gene are SGHRS and YFSETQ. CDR3 length: 15 amino acids. The DNA for the CDR3 is TGCGCCAGCAGCTTCCAAGCGGGAAGCTCCTACGAGCAGTACTTC. Translation gives CASSFQAGSSYEQYF.

The chain links TRBV27 to TRBJ1-2; 8 nucleotides match TRBD1. V was pared by 5 bases and J by 3 bases, with 2 bases of the junction left unmatched. Germline V CDR1 and CDR2: MNHEY, SMNVEV (reference sequence). The CDR3 totals 13 residues. CDR3: CASSQGAYYGYTF. As DNA, the CDR3 is TGTGCCAGCAGTCAGGGGGCATACTATGGCTACACCTTC.

The chain links TRBV7-9 to TRBJ1-2; possibly TRBD1 for D (6 bases). The V end lost 5 bases, the J end lost 3 bases, and 16 bases lay between the germline ends. There are 15 residues in the CDR3. Germline CDR1 reads SEHNR; CDR2 reads FQNEAQ (reference sequence). CDR3 loop: CASSGQYHYYYGYTF. CDR3 nucleotides: TGTGCCAGCAGCGGACAGTACCATTATTACTATGGCTACACCTTC.

The rearrangement uses TRBV9 and TRBJ2-5; 7 bases are a match to TRBD2. The germline CDR1 and CDR2 sequences are SGDLS and YYNGEE. After removal of 4 bases from V and 1 base from J, the junction contained 10 bases not matched to a gene. This CDR3 has 16 residues. CDR3 amino acids: CASSPWGGTLQETQYF. In nucleotides, the CDR3 is TGTGCCAGCAGCCCATGGGGGGGGACCCTCCAAGAGACCCAGTACTTC.

The chain employs TRBV5-1 and TRBJ2-7; a possible D gene is TRBD2 (5 bases). V lost 0 bases to trimming and J lost 7 bases, with 14 bases between them. There are 14 residues in the CDR3. Germline-derived CDR1 and CDR2 are SGHRS and YFSETQ. The CDR3 DNA reads TGCGCCAGCAGCTTGGACTTTGAGGGCGGTGAGCAGTACGTC. Amino acid sequence: CASSLDFEGGEQYV.

The rearrangement uses TRBV15 and TRBJ2-4, with 8 bases that match TRBD2. The V gene's germline CDR1 is LNHNV and CDR2 YYDKDF (reference sequence). With 1 base clipped from V and 4 bases from J, the junction kept 6 bases outside the gene matches. The CDR3 is 16 residues long. The CDR3 loop reads CATSRGRLANKNIQYF. The CDR3 DNA reads as TGTGCCACCAGCAGAGGAAGACTAGCGAATAAAAACATTCAGTACTTC. Using reference TRBV15 and TRBJ2-4 for the parts outside the CDR3, the full variable domain is DAMVIQNPRYQVTQFGKPVTLSCSQTLNHNVMYWYQQKSSQAPKLLFHYYDKDFNNEADTPDNFQSRRPNTSFCFLDIRSPGLGDTAMYLCATSRGRLANKNIQYFGAGTRLSVL.

The chain carries TRBV4-1 and TRBJ2-5, with TRBD2 matching over 9 bases. CDR3 length: 16 residues. The V and J ends lost 0 bases and 5 bases, in that order; junction bases with no gene match: 7. Germline-derived CDR1 and CDR2 are MGHRA and YSYEKL. The CDR3 DNA is TGCGCCAGCAGCCAAGAATCGGGCGGGAGGGGGGAGACCCAGTACTTC. Its translation is CASSQESGGRGETQYF.

The V call is TRBV9, the J call TRBJ1-1, with D tentatively TRBD1 (5 bases). Germline V gene sequence: CDR1 SGDLS, CDR2 YYNGEE. The CDR3 extends over 15 amino acids. V was pared by 4 bases and J by 1 base, with 14 bases between. The CDR3 DNA is TGTGCCAGCAGCCCCCGGGTAGGGGCGAACACTGAAGCTTTCTTT. This gives the protein CASSPRVGANTEAFF.

The chain combines TRBV6-5 with TRBJ1-2; 8 bases agree with TRBD1. The germline gives CDR1 MNHEY, CDR2 SVGAGI. CDR3 length equals 16 residues. The J segment lost 5 bases and the V segment lost 2 bases, leaving 10 bases of the junction unmatched. The CDR3 nucleotides are TGTGCCAGCAGTTACCGGGTAGACAGGGGATCTTATGGCTACACCTTC. The encoded protein is CASSYRVDRGSYGYTF.

The chain links TRBV7-2 to TRBJ1-2; no clear D gene. The V gene's germline CDR1 is SGHTA and CDR2 FQGNSA. The V end was cut by 5 bases, the J end by 8 bases, with 12 bases between. This CDR3 comprises 12 residues. Here the CDR3 reads CASSPWAHGYTF. CDR3 DNA: TGTGCCAGCAGCCCCTGGGCCCACGGCTACACCTTC.

The chain combines TRBV7-2 with TRBJ2-3, with TRBD1 matching over 9 bases. CDR1 is SGHTA and CDR2 is FQGNSA in the germline V gene. Trimming cost V 5 bases and J 1 base; bases outside gene matches: 4. The length of the CDR3 is 15 residues. CDR3 loop: CASSDWTGGTDTQYF. The CDR3, as DNA: TGTGCCAGCAGCGATTGGACAGGGGGCACAGATACGCAGTATTTT.

A few counts support this clone. J is TRBJ1-5 and V is TRBV10-3; 9 bases align to TRBD1. This CDR3 is 14 amino acids long. The V segment lost 10 bases and the J segment 7 bases; nucleotides outside the gene matches: 11. Germline values: CDR1 ENHRY, CDR2 SYGVKD. The CDR3 nucleotides are TGTGCCACCGCCCCACAGGGGGCCGGGCAGCCCCAGCATTTT. The encoded protein is CATAPQGAGQPQHF.

This clone was found a few times. The CDR3 DNA follows: TGTGCCAGCAGTAACTACCTCAGGGCTCCTAATTCACCCCTCCACTTT. Amino acid sequence: CASSNYLRAPNSPLHF. This chain connects TRBV6-5 to TRBJ1-6, with D possibly being TRBD1 (5 bases). The CDR3 extends over 16 amino acids. Germline lookup yields CDR1 MNHEY and CDR2 SVGAGI. V was shortened by 5 bases and J by 6 bases, with 17 bases between the two germline ends.